This T cell receptor (delta chain) is from a study of Vδ1+ human thymocytes. Whole-study results and caveats: Highly polyclonal TRG and TRD repertoires with Gaussian CDR3 length distributions appeared in thymus. Donors shared many TRG clonotypes but few TRD clonotypes. Despite high sort purity, approximately 21% of thymic T cell receptor delta sequences were Vdelta2.

RNA was extracted from the cells and then reverse transcribed. The CDR3 regions were amplified by multiplex PCR from V-gene primers to a constant-region primer. TCRdb redid the clone calls on the multiplex PCR reads with CATT. The sample lists over 65,000 delta-chain clones, approximately 37% occurring once. For this clone: Its antigen is not known.

V lost 2 bases to trimming and J lost 6 bases; unmatched junction nucleotides: 12. The CDR3 runs to 18 residues. Germline V gene sequence: CDR1 TSWWSYY, CDR2 QGS. The rearrangement joins TRDV1 to TRDJ1; 13 nucleotides line up with TRDD3. This TCR came from a boy younger than two who had congenital heart surgery. Sequenced input: Vdelta1+ gamma-delta thymocytes from the thymus. Described subset: FACS-sorted CD3+ TCRalphabeta- TCRVdelta1+ TCRVdelta2- thymocytes. The CDR3 loop is CALGEGLDWGIRINKLIF. DNA for the CDR3: TGTGCTCTTGGGGAAGGTTTGGACTGGGGGATACGCATCAATAAACTCATCTTT.